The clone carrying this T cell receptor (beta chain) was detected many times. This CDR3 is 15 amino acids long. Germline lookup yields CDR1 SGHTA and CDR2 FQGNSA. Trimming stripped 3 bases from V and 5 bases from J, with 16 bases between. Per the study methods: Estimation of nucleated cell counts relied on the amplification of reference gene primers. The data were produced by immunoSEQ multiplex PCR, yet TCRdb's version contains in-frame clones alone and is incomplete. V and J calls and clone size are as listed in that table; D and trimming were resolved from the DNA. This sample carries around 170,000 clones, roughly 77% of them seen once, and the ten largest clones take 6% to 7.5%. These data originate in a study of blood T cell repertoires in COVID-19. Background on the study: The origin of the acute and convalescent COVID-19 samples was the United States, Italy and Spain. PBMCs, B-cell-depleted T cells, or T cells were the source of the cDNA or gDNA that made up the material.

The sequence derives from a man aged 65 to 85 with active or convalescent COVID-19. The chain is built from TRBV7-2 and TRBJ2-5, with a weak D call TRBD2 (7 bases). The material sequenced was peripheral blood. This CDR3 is CASSLRGRSPETQYF. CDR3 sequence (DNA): TGTGCCAGCAGCTTGCGGGGGCGGTCCCCCGAGACCCAGTACTTC.